A selection of T cell receptor beta chains follows, all from one sample in a study of identifying expanded T cells in peripheral blood. The table came from immunoSEQ multiplex PCR; TCRdb's copy has only in-frame clones and leaves some out. The sample has some 77,000 clones, 88% seen once. The sequenced sample consisted of blood. Receptors were obtained from a person aged 18 to 69 in good health. The CDR3 runs from the conserved cysteine through the conserved F or W. The order of the fields is D gene, V gene, J gene, clone size, CDR3 protein, CDR3 DNA. The D gene is left open where the match is weak. Expanded clones are given a class, and other clones once, few, many or no size at all.

NA	TRBV18	TRBJ1-1	NA	CASSEQGPPNTEAFF	TGTGCCAGCTCGGAGCAGGGGCCCCCGAACACTGAAGCTTTCTTT
NA	TRBV6-6	TRBJ2-7	NA	CAISKEGPYEQYF	TGTGCCATCTCAAAGGAGGGTCCCTACGAGCAGTACTTC
NA	TRBV19	TRBJ2-3	NA	CASSMRQVNTQYF	TGTGCCAGTAGTATGCGCCAGGTGAATACGCAGTATTTT
NA	TRBV27	TRBJ1-1	NA	CASSLSIGTEAFF	TGTGCCAGCAGTTTATCGATAGGGACTGAAGCTTTCTTT
NA	TRBV5-4	TRBJ1-6	NA	CASSLRDIRTPLHF	TGTGCCAGCAGCTTACGGGACATCAGGACACCCCTCCACTTT
NA	TRBV14	TRBJ1-2	NA	CASSQGTNYGYTF	TGTGCCAGCAGCCAGGGAACTAACTATGGCTACACCTTC
TRBD1	TRBV6-6	TRBJ1-3	NA	CASSYQRTGERNTIYF	TGTGCCAGCAGTTACCAAAGGACAGGGGAGAGGAACACCATATATTTT
NA	TRBV7-6	TRBJ2-7	NA	CASSLQGRLSYEQYF	TGTGCCAGCAGCTTACAGGGGCGGCTCTCCTACGAGCAGTACTTC
NA	TRBV4-3	TRBJ1-5	NA	CASSQGIRGNQPQHF	TGCGCCAGCAGCCAGGGCATAAGGGGCAATCAGCCCCAGCATTTT
TRBD1	TRBV2	TRBJ1-2	few	CASSTTGNYGYTF	TGTGCCAGCAGCACGACAGGGAACTATGGCTACACCTTC
NA	TRBV7-9	TRBJ1-1	NA	CASSLAHGGTEAFF	TGTGCCAGCAGCTTAGCCCACGGGGGCACTGAAGCTTTCTTT
NA	TRBV4-2	TRBJ1-2	NA	CASSQDSGMGSGYGYTF	TGTGCCAGCAGCCAGGACTCGGGGATGGGGTCGGGCTATGGCTACACCTTC
NA	TRBV30	TRBJ1-1	NA	CAWSGGSNTEAFF	TGTGCCTGGAGTGGAGGTTCGAACACTGAAGCTTTCTTT
NA	TRBV28	TRBJ1-6	NA	CAALDPSSYNSPLHF	TGTGCCGCGCTGGACCCCAGCTCCTATAATTCACCCCTCCACTTT
TRBD2	TRBV7-2	TRBJ2-7	NA	CASSPQGRGGYEQYF	TGTGCCAGCAGCCCGCAGGGGCGGGGGGGGTACGAGCAGTACTTC
NA	TRBV15	TRBJ1-1	NA	CATSRDWGQPNTEAFF	TGTGCCACCAGCAGAGATTGGGGACAACCGAACACTGAAGCTTTCTTT
NA	TRBV7-8	TRBJ2-7	NA	CASSFDREGGEQYF	TGTGCCAGCAGCTTTGACAGGGAGGGGGGCGAGCAGTACTTC
TRBD1	TRBV5-1	TRBJ2-7	NA	CASSPRTGEQGEQYF	TGCGCCAGCAGCCCACGGACAGGGGAGCAGGGCGAGCAGTACTTC
NA	TRBV2	TRBJ2-3	NA	CASRTTPSTDTQYF	TGTGCCAGCCGTACGACTCCCAGCACAGATACGCAGTATTTT
TRBD2	TRBV5-1	TRBJ2-5	NA	CASSWDGGARETQYF	TGCGCCAGCAGCTGGGACGGGGGGGCCAGGGAGACCCAGTACTTC
NA	TRBV20-1	TRBJ1-2	NA	CGVFNYGYTF	TGCGGAGTCTTCAACTATGGCTACACCTTC
NA	TRBV5-1	TRBJ1-1	NA	CASTQGRGTEAFF	TGCGCCAGCACACAGGGTAGGGGCACTGAAGCTTTCTTT
NA	TRBV10-3	TRBJ2-7	NA	CAISAPNTGAYEQYF	TGTGCCATCAGTGCCCCTAACACGGGCGCGTACGAGCAGTACTTC